The next 5 T cell receptor beta chains were all read from a single sample in a study of T cells in narcolepsy. Clones were sequenced by immunoSEQ multiplex PCR, and TCRdb holds only the in-frame ones, with some missing. Of some 30,000 clones in the sample, about 85% are singletons; the top ten hold 0.85% to 1.3%. Sequencing was performed on CD45RA- memory CD4+ T cells from PBMCs. The receptors come from a human donor with narcolepsy.

The chain recombines TRBV18 with TRBJ1-5; tentative D call: TRBD1 (6 bases). The CDR3 contains 14 residues. The germline V gene has CDR1 KGHSH and CDR2 LQKENI. The V end lost 3 bases, the J end lost 3 bases, and 9 bases lay between the germline ends. CDR3 loop: CASSPDSANQPQHF. DNA of the CDR3: TGTGCCAGCTCACCGGACAGCGCCAATCAGCCCCAGCATTTT.

This chain links TRBV19 with TRBJ2-7; 7 bases line up with TRBD1. V trimming: 1 base; J trimming: 0 bases; junction bases outside the gene matches: 9. CDR3 length: 17 residues. Germline V gives CDR1 LNHDA, CDR2 SQIVND (reference sequence). The CDR3 DNA is TGTGCCAGTAGTATAGCCGTCGCGGCAGGGGGCTCCTACGAGCAGTACTTC. This gives the protein CASSIAVAAGGSYEQYF.

A few counts support this clone. The chain uses TRBV10-3 and TRBJ1-5, with D possibly being TRBD1 (5 bases). The V end was cut by 3 bases, the J end by 3 bases, with 6 bases between. The germline V gene encodes CDR1 ENHRY and CDR2 SYGVKD. The CDR3 totals 13 residues. The CDR3 region is CAISDRANQPQHF. Written as DNA, the CDR3 is TGTGCCATCAGTGACAGGGCCAATCAGCCCCAGCATTTT.

The J gene is TRBJ2-7, the V gene TRBV6-1, with TRBD2 as a possible D gene (6 bases). Deletions cut 6 bases from V and 2 bases from J, with 17 bases between. CDR1 and CDR2 (germline): MNHNS, SASEGT. The CDR3 is 15 residues long. CDR3 region: CASRPGGTVTYEQYF. CDR3 nucleotide sequence: TGTGCCAGCAGACCCGGCGGGACGGTCACCTACGAGCAGTACTTC.

The chain uses TRBV6-5 and TRBJ2-1, with 10 nucleotides matching TRBD2. In germline, CDR1 is MNHEY, CDR2 SVGAGI. V shed 7 bases and J 7 bases; nucleotides not matched to a gene: 10. The CDR3 runs 15 residues. CDR3 in DNA: TGTGCCAGCATAAACCTAGCGGGAGCTGGGAATGAGCAGTTCTTC. Protein: CASINLAGAGNEQFF.